The 5 T cell receptor beta chains below were found in one sample sequenced in a study of beta chain features in type 1 diabetes (dated by TCRdb to 2016 to 2019). Library generation was performed with the immunoSEQ multiplex PCR assay. All of the isolated RNA was reverse transcribed with the High Capacity cDNA Reverse Transcription Kit, so expressed TCRB transcripts were sequenced. The table comes from immuneACCESS by way of TCRdb, which keeps in-frame sequences with V and J called. Part of the clones is missing from these tables; in studies checked, under half for an unresolved V gene and the rest for unknown reasons. The sample table lists 200,000 to 250,000 clones, over 12% of them with a count of one. In total, the top ten clones hold about 0.024% of the sample. Sequenced: naive CD4+ T cells from blood. The cell subset or site tag for this specimen amounts to: true naive CD4+ T cells. The receptors here all came from a woman between 35 and 50 years old in good health.

This clone was observed a few times. This sequence joins TRBV5-1 and TRBJ2-7; 7 bases align to TRBD1. The CDR3 is 16 amino acids. The germline V gene has CDR1 SGHRS and CDR2 YFSETQ. J gave up 0 bases and V 3 bases, and 9 bases lay outside the gene matches. Here the CDR3 DNA reads TGCGCCAGCAGCTCCTCCCTTCGGACAGGCTCCTACGAGCAGTACTTC. It specifies CASSSSLRTGSYEQYF.

The table lists this clone with a few counts. The chain joins TRBV5-1 to TRBJ2-7; D gene ambiguous. The CDR3 totals 12 residues. In germline, CDR1 is SGHRS, CDR2 YFSETQ. V was shortened by 0 bases and J by 5 bases, with 6 bases between the two germline ends. The CDR3 is CASSLAGDEQYF. CDR3 coding DNA: TGCGCCAGCAGCTTGGCCGGAGACGAGCAGTACTTC.

This clone showed up just once. V and J are TRBV9 and TRBJ2-1, with 10 bases that match TRBD2. The CDR3 runs 16 residues. CDR1 is SGDLS, CDR2 YYNGEE, per germline. The V segment lost 3 bases and the J segment 4 bases; nucleotides outside the gene matches: 7. This CDR3 is CASSAQVAGGYNEQFF. In nucleotides, the CDR3 is TGTGCCAGCAGCGCCCAGGTAGCGGGGGGATACAATGAGCAGTTCTTC.

The V gene is TRBV7-9, the J gene TRBJ2-5; perhaps TRBD1 as D (6 bases). CDR1 is SEHNR, CDR2 FQNEAQ, per germline (reference sequence). V was clipped by 4 bases and J by 5 bases, with 8 bases between them. CDR3 length: 12 amino acids. The CDR3 loop reads CASSSGAETQYF. CDR3 nucleotide sequence: TGTGCCAGCAGCTCAGGGGCCGAGACCCAGTACTTC.

The chain employs TRBV5-4 and TRBJ1-1, with no clear D. Germline V gives CDR1 SGHNT, CDR2 YYREEE (reference sequence). Trimming pared 5 bases from V and 0 bases from J, leaving 17 bases between. The CDR3 consists of 16 residues. The CDR3 region is CASSFEALALNTEAFF. The DNA of the CDR3 is TGTGCCAGCAGTTTCGAAGCGCTGGCGTTGAACACTGAAGCTTTCTTT.